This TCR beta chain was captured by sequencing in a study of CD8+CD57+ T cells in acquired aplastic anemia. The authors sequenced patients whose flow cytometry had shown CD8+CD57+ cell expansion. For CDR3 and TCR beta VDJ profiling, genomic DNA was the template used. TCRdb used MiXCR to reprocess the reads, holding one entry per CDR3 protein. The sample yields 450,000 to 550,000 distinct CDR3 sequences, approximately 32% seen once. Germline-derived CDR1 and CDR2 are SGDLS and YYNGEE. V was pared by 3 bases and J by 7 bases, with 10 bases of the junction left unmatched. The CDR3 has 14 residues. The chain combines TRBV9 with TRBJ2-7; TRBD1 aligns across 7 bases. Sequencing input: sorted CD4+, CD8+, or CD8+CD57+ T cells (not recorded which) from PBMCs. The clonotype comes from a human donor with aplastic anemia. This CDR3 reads CASSGTGPSGEQYF. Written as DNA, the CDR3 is TGTGCCAGCAGCGGGACAGGTCCTTCGGGGGAGCAGTACTTC.